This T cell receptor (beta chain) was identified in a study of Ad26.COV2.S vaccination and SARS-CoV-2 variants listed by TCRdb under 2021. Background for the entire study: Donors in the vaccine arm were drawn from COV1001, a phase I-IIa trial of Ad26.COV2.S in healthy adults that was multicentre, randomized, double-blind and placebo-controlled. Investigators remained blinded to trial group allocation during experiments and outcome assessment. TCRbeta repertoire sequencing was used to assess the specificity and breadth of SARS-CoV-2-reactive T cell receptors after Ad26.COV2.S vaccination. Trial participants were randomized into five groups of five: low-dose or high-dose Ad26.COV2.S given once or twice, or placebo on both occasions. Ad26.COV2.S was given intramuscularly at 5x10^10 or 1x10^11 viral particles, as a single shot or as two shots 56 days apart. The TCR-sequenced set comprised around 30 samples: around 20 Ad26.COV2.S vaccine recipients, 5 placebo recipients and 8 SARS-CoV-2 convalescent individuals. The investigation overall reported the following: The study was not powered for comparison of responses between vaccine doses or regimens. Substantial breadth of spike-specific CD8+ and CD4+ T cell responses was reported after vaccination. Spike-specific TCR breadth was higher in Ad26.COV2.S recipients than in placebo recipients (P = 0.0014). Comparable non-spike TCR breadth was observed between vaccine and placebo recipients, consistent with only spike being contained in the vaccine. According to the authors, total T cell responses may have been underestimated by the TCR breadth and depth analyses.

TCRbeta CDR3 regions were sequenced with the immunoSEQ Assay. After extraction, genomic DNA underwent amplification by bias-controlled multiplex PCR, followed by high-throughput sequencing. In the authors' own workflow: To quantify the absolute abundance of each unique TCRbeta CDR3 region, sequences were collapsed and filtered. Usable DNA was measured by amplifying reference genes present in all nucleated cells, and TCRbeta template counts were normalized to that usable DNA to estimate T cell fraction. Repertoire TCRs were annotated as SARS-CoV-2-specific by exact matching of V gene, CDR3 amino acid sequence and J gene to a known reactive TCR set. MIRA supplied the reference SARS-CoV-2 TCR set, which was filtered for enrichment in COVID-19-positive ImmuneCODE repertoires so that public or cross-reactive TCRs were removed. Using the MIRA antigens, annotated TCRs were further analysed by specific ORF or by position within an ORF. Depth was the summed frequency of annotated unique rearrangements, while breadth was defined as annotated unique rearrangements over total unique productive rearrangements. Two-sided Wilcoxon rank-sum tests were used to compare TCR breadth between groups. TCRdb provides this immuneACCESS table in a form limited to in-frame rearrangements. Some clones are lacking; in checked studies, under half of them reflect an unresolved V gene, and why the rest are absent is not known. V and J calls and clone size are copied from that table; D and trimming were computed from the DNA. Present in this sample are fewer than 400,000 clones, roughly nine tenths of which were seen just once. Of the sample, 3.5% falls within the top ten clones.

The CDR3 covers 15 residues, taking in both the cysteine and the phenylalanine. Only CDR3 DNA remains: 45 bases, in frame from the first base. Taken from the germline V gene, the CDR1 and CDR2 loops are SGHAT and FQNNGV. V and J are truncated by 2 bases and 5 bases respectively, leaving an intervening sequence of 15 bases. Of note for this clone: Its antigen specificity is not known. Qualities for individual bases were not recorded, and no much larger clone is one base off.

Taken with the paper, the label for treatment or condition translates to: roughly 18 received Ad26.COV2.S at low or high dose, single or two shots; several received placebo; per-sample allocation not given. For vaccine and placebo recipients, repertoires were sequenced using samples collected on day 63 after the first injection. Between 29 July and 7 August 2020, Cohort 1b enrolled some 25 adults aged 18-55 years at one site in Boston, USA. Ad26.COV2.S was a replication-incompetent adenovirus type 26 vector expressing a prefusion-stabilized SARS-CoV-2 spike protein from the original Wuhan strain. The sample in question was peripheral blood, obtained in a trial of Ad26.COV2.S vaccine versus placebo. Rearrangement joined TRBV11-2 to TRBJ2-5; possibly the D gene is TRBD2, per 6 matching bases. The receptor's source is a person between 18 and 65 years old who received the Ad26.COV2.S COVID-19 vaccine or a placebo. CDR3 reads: CASSLSLAAVETQYF. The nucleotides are TGTGCCAGCAGCTTATCACTAGCAGCGGTCGAGACCCAGTACTTC.